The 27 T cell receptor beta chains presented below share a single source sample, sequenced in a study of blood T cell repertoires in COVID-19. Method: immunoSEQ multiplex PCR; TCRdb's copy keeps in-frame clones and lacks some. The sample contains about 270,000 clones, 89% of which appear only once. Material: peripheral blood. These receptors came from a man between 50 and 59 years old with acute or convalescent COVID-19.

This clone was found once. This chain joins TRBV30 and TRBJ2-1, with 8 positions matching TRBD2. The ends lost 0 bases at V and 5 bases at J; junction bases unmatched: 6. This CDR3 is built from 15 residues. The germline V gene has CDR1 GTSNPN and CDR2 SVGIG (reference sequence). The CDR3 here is CAWSVRGGFNNEQFF. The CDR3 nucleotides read TGTGCCTGGAGTGTACGGGGGGGCTTCAACAATGAGCAGTTCTTC.

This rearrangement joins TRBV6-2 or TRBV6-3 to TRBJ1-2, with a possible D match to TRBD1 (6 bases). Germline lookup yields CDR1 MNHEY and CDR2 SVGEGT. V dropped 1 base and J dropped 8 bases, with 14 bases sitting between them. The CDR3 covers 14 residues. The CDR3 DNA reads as TGTGCCAGCAGTTACTTCCAGGGGACGTCGGGCTACACCTTC. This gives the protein CASSYFQGTSGYTF.

DNA for the CDR3: TGTGCCAGCAGCTTAGGACTGAAGGAGACCCAGTACTTC. It is translated as CASSLGLKETQYF. The chain carries TRBV5-4 and TRBJ2-5, with a tentative D call TRBD2 (5 bases). V lost 2 bases and J lost 5, with 10 bases in between. The CDR3 extends over 13 amino acids. Per germline, CDR1 SGHNT and CDR2 YYREEE (reference sequence).

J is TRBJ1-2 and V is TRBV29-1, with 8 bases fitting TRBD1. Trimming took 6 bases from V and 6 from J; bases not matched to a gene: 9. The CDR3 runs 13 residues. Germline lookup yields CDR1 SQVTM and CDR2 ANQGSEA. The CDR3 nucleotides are TGCAGCGTGCGGACAGGGCCGGTGGATGGCTACACCTTC. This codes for CSVRTGPVDGYTF.

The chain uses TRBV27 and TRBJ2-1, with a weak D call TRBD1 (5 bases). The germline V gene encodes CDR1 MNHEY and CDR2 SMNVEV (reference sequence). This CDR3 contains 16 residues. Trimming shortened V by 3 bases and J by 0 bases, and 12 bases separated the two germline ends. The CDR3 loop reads CASSFAGKSSYNEQFF. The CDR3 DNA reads TGTGCCAGCAGTTTTGCAGGGAAGAGCTCCTACAATGAGCAGTTCTTC.

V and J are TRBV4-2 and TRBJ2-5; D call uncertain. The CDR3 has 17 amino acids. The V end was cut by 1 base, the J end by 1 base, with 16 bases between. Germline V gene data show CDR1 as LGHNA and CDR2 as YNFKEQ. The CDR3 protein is CASSQGRLGGPQETQYF. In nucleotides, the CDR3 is TGTGCCAGCAGCCAAGGGCGACTCGGCGGCCCCCAAGAGACCCAGTACTTC.

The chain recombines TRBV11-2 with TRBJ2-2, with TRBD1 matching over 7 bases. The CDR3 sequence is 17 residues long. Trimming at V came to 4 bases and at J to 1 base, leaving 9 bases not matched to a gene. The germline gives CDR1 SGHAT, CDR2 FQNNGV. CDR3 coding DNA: TGTGCCAGCAGCTCAAATCCGGGACAGCTGAACACCGGGGAGCTGTTTTTT. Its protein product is CASSSNPGQLNTGELFF.

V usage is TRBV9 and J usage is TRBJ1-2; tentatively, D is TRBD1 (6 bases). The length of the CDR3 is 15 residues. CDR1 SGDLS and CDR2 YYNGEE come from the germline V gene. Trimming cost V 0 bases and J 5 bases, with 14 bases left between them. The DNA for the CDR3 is TGTGCCAGCAGCGTAGAACTGGGGGCTTATTATGGCTACACCTTC. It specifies CASSVELGAYYGYTF.

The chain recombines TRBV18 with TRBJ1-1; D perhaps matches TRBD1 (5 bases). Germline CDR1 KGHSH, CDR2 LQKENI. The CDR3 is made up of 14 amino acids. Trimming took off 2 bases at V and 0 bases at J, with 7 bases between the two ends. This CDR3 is CASSPGGMNTEAFF. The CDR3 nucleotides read TGTGCCAGCTCACCAGGGGGGATGAACACTGAAGCTTTCTTT.

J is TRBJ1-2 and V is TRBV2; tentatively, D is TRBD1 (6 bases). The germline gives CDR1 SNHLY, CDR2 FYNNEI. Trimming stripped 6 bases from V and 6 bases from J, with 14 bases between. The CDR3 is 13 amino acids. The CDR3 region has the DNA TGTGCCAGCAGAAAGGGTCGGGACAATGGCTACACCTTC. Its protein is CASRKGRDNGYTF.

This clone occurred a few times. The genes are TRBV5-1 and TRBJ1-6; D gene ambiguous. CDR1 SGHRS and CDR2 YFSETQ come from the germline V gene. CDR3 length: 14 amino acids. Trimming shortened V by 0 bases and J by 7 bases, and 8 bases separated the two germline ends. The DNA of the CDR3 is TGCGCCAGCAGCTTGGCAGGAACCAATTCACCCCTCCACTTT. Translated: CASSLAGTNSPLHF. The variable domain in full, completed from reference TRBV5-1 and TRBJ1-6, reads KAGVTQTPRYLIKTRGQQVTLSCSPISGHRSVSWYQQTPGQGLQFLFEYFSETQRNKGNFPGRFSGRQFSNSRSEMNVSTLELGDSALYLCASSLAGTNSPLHFGNGTRLTVT.

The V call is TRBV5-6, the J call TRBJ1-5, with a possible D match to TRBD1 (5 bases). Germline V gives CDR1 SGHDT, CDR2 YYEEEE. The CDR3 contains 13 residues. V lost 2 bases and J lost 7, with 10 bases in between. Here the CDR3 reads CASSLGVSQPQHF. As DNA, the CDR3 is TGTGCCAGCAGCTTAGGGGTGAGCCAGCCCCAGCATTTT.

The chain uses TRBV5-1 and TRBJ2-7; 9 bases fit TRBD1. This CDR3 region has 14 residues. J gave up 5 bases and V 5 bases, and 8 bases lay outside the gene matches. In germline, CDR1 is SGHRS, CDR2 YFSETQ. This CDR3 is CASRFLGQGDEQYF. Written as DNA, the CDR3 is TGCGCCAGCAGATTTCTGGGACAGGGAGACGAGCAGTACTTC.

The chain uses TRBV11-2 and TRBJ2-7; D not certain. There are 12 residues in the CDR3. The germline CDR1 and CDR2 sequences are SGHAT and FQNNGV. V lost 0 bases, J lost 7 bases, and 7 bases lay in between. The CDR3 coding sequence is TGTGCCAGCAGCTTAGAGTTCAGGGAGCAGTACTTC. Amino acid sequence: CASSLEFREQYF.

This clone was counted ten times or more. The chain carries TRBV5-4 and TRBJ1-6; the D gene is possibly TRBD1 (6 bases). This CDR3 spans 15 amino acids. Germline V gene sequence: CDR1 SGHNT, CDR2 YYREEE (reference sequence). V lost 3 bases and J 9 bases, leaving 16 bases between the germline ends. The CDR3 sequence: CASSSGRIRGSPLHF. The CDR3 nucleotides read TGTGCCAGCAGCTCGGGACGAATCAGGGGTTCACCCCTCCACTTT.

CDR3 in amino acids: CASRLSGGDNEQFF. The CDR3, as DNA: TGCGCCAGCCGTCTAAGCGGGGGGGACAATGAGCAGTTCTTC. The chain employs TRBV10-2 and TRBJ2-1, with TRBD2 matching 10 bases. V lost 8 bases and J lost 5; bases outside the gene matches: 6. Germline V gene data show CDR1 as WSHSY and CDR2 as SAAADI. This CDR3 contains 14 residues.

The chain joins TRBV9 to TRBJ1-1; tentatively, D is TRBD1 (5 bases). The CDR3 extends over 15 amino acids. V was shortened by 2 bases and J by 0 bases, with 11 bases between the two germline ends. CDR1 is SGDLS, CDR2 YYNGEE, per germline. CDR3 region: CASSVGDFLNTEAFF. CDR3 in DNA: TGTGCCAGCAGCGTGGGGGACTTTCTGAACACTGAAGCTTTCTTT.

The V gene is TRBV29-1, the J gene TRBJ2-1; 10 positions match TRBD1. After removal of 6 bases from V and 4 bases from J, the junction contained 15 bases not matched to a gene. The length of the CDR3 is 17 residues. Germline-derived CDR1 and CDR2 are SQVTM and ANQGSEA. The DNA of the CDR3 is TGCAGCGTAACCGGGACAGGGGCCCGGGGCCGTTACAATGAGCAGTTCTTC. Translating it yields CSVTGTGARGRYNEQFF.

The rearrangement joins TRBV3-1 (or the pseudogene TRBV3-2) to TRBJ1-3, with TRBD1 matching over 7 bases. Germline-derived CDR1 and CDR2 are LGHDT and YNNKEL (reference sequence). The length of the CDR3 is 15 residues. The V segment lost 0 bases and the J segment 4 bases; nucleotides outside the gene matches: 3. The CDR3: CASSQDWDSGNTIYF. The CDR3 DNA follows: TGTGCCAGCAGCCAAGATTGGGACAGCGGAAACACCATATATTTT.

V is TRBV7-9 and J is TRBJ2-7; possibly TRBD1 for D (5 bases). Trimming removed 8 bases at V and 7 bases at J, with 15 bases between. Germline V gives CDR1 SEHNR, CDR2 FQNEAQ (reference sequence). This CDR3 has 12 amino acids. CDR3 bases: TGTGCCAGCTCAAACCAGGGTTGGGAGCAGTACTTC. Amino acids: CASSNQGWEQYF.

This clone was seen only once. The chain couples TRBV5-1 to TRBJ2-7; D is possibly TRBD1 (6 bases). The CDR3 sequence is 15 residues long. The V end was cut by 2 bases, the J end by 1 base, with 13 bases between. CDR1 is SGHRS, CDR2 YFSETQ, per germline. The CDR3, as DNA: TGCGCCAGCAGCTTACTGACAGGCAATTCCTACGAGCAGTACTTC. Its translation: CASSLLTGNSYEQYF.

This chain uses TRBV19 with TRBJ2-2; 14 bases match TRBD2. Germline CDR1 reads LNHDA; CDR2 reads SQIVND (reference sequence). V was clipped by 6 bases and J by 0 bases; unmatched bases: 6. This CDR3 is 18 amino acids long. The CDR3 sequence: CASRRGTSGGPNTGELFF. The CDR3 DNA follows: TGTGCCAGTAGGCGGGGGACTAGCGGGGGACCGAACACCGGGGAGCTGTTTTTT.

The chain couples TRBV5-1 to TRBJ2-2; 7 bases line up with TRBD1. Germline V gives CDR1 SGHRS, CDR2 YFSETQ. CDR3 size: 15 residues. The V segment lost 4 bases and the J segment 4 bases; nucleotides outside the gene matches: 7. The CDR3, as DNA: TGCGCCAGCAGCGCCCCGGGACAGCTCACCGGGGAGCTGTTTTTT. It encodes CASSAPGQLTGELFF. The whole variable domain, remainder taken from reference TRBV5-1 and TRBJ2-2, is KAGVTQTPRYLIKTRGQQVTLSCSPISGHRSVSWYQQTPGQGLQFLFEYFSETQRNKGNFPGRFSGRQFSNSRSEMNVSTLELGDSALYLCASSAPGQLTGELFFGEGSRLTVL.

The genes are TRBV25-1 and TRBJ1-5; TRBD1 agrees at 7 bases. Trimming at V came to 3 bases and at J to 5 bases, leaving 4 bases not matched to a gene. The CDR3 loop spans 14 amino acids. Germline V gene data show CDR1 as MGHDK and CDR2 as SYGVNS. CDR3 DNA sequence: TGTGCCAGCAGTGATTGGGACAGAGATCAGCCCCAGCATTTT. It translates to CASSDWDRDQPQHF.

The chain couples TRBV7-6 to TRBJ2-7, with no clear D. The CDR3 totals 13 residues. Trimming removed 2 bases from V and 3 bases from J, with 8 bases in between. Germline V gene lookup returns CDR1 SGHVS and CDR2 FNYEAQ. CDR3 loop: CASSLKGGYEQYF. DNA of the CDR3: TGTGCCAGCAGCTTAAAAGGCGGCTACGAGCAGTACTTC.

The CDR3 sequence is CAIGRDLGDQWGQPQHF. In DNA, the CDR3 is TGTGCCATCGGCAGGGATTTGGGCGATCAATGGGGTCAGCCCCAGCATTTT. V is TRBV10-3 and J is TRBJ1-5; D is possibly TRBD1 (5 bases). The CDR3 has 17 amino acids. Between the trimmed V and J ends, which lost 8 bases and 6 bases, there was a span of 26 bases. Per the germline V gene, CDR1 is ENHRY and CDR2 is SYGVKD.

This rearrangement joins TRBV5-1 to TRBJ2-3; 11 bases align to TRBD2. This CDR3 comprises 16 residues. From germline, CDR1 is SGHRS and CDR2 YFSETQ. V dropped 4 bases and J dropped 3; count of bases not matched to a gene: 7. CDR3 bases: TGCGCCAGCAGCGGACTGACTAGCGGGGCTACAGATACGCAGTATTTT. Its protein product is CASSGLTSGATDTQYF.